Shown below are 16 T cell receptor beta chains from a single sample sequenced in a study of blood T cell repertoires in COVID-19. Generated by immunoSEQ multiplex PCR, the TCRdb table keeps only in-frame clones and is missing some. The sample includes 200,000 or so clones, about 90% seen only once; the top ten take 0.6% to 0.9%. Sequencing was performed on peripheral blood. The receptors here all came from a woman aged 70-85 years with acute or convalescent COVID-19.

The genes are TRBV18 and TRBJ2-5; no definite D call. V was pared by 2 bases and J by 2 bases, with 6 bases between. This CDR3 has 13 amino acids. CDR1 KGHSH and CDR2 LQKENI come from the germline V gene. The CDR3 is CASSPTHQETQYF. The CDR3 region has the DNA TGTGCCAGCTCACCAACACATCAAGAGACCCAGTACTTC.

Worth noting for this clone: Different DNA sequences within this sample yield the same CDR3. The chain couples TRBV7-9 to TRBJ2-7, with D perhaps TRBD2 (6 bases). This CDR3 is 13 amino acids long. CDR1 is SEHNR and CDR2 is FQNEAQ in the germline V gene (reference sequence). Deletions cut 3 bases from V and 5 bases from J, with 11 bases between. The CDR3 loop reads CASSFAGGNEQYF. The CDR3 coding sequence is TGTGCCAGCAGCTTTGCTGGAGGGAACGAGCAGTACTTC.

This chain joins TRBV6-4 and TRBJ1-1; no clear D. Trimming removed 0 bases from V and 4 bases from J, with 12 bases in between. Germline V gene lookup returns CDR1 MRHNA and CDR2 SNTAGT. The CDR3 runs to 15 residues. In nucleotides, the CDR3 is TGTGCCAGCAGTGACTCAGCCACCATCCCCACTGAAGCTTTCTTT. Translating gives CASSDSATIPTEAFF.

This clone has only one observation. The chain links TRBV9 to TRBJ1-4; a possible D gene is TRBD1 (5 bases). V gave up 6 bases and J gave up 8 bases, with 20 bases separating them. CDR3 size: 15 residues. Germline V gene data show CDR1 as SGDLS and CDR2 as YYNGEE. This chain's CDR3 is CASTLAGGVNEKLFF. The CDR3, as DNA: TGTGCCAGCACCCTCGCGGGGGGAGTAAACGAAAAACTGTTTTTT.

The chain carries TRBV5-4 and TRBJ2-7; no definite D call. This CDR3 is 14 amino acids long. V lost 7 bases and J 0 bases, leaving 14 bases between the germline ends. CDR1 SGHNT and CDR2 YYREEE come from the germline V gene (reference sequence). CDR3 region: CASSIDRSSYEQYF. The DNA for the CDR3 is TGTGCCAGCTCCATAGACCGGAGCTCCTACGAGCAGTACTTC.

This clone came up a few times. The chain carries TRBV6-2 or TRBV6-3 and TRBJ2-5; TRBD2 matches 8 bases. J was trimmed by 1 base and V by 5 bases; bases with no gene match: 3. This CDR3 has 14 residues. Germline CDR1 MNHEY, CDR2 SVGEGT. CDR3 sequence (DNA): TGTGCCAGCAGTCCCAGCGGGAGCCAAGAGACCCAGTACTTC. Protein: CASSPSGSQETQYF.

The chain carries TRBV9 and TRBJ1-1; D is uncertain. Per germline, CDR1 SGDLS and CDR2 YYNGEE. The CDR3 consists of 9 residues. Trimming cost V 8 bases and J 8 bases, with 7 bases left between them. The CDR3 protein is CASNKEAFF. The CDR3 DNA is TGTGCCAGTAATAAAGAAGCTTTCTTT.

The chain combines TRBV19 with TRBJ2-7; 9 bases fit TRBD1. Losses at the gene ends were 7 bases for V and 2 bases for J; bases not matched to a gene: 3. CDR1 LNHDA and CDR2 SQIVND come from the germline V gene (reference sequence). CDR3 size: 13 residues. The CDR3 nucleotides are TGTGCCAGTAAGGACAGGGGTACCTACGAGCAGTACTTC. Its protein product is CASKDRGTYEQYF. The full variable domain, its missing parts supplied by reference TRBV19 and TRBJ2-7, is DGGITQSPKYLFRKEGQNVTLSCEQNLNHDAMYWYRQDPGQGLRLIYYSQIVNDFQKGDIAEGYSVSREKKESFPLTVTSAQKNPTAFYLCASKDRGTYEQYFGPGTRLTVT.

V usage is TRBV5-4 and J usage is TRBJ2-1; TRBD2 matches 12 bases. The CDR3 has 16 amino acids. CDR1 and CDR2 from the germline V gene are SGHNT and YYREEE (reference sequence). V lost 4 bases, J lost 6 bases, and 8 bases stayed unmatched. CDR3 amino acids: CASSAGLAGPGNEQFF. The CDR3 DNA sequence: TGTGCCAGCAGCGCTGGACTAGCGGGACCGGGCAATGAGCAGTTCTTC. Filled out from reference TRBV5-4 and TRBJ2-1, the complete variable domain reads ETGVTQSPTHLIKTRGQQVTLRCSSQSGHNTVSWYQQALGQGPQFIFQYYREEENGRGNFPPRFSGLQFPNYSSELNVNALELDDSALYLCASSAGLAGPGNEQFFGPGTRLTVL.

The rearrangement uses TRBV3-1 (or the pseudogene TRBV3-2) and TRBJ2-2, with 7 bases lining up with TRBD1. The CDR3 has 16 residues. In germline, CDR1 is LGHDT, CDR2 YNNKEL (reference sequence). Unmatched junction bases numbered 7, after V lost 1 base and J lost 5 bases. This CDR3 reads CASSQAGTAQTGELFF. In DNA, the CDR3 is TGTGCCAGCAGCCAAGCAGGGACAGCACAGACCGGGGAGCTGTTTTTT.

This clone was observed a handful of times. The chain recombines TRBV19 with TRBJ1-2; the D is unclear. Germline CDR1 LNHDA, CDR2 SQIVND (reference sequence). The CDR3 extends over 14 amino acids. Trimming left V 3 bases short and J 4 bases short, with 12 bases between. CDR3 coding DNA: TGTGCCAGTAGTATTAAGCTCGGCGGCTATGGCTACACCTTC. This codes for CASSIKLGGYGYTF.

The rearrangement links TRBV10-3 to TRBJ2-7, with D possibly being TRBD1 (6 bases). The V and J ends lost 3 bases and 2 bases respectively, with 26 bases between them. The CDR3 is made up of 19 amino acids. CDR1 ENHRY and CDR2 SYGVKD come from the germline V gene. The CDR3 nucleotides are TGTGCCATCAGTGACCAGGGACATAGCAACCCCCAAAGAGCCTACGAGCAGTACTTC. Amino acids: CAISDQGHSNPQRAYEQYF.

The rearrangement uses TRBV5-6 and TRBJ2-4; 9 bases align to TRBD1. The CDR3 loop spans 19 amino acids. CDR1 is SGHDT and CDR2 is YYEEEE in the germline V gene. The V gene end was trimmed by 4 bases and the J gene end by 0 bases; junction bases not matched to a gene: 14. The CDR3 DNA follows: TGTGCCAGCAGCCTCCGGGGGACAGGGTGGAACCTAGCCAAAAACATTCAGTACTTC. Its protein is CASSLRGTGWNLAKNIQYF.

The V and J genes are TRBV15 and TRBJ2-5, with D maybe TRBD2 (6 bases). V was pared by 8 bases and J by 9 bases, with 16 bases between. This CDR3 contains 12 residues. Per germline, CDR1 LNHNV and CDR2 YYDKDF (reference sequence). CDR3 coding DNA: TGTGCCACCGCGGCTATGGGGGAGGCCCAGTACTTC. It yields the protein CATAAMGEAQYF.

This rearrangement joins TRBV7-5 to TRBJ1-6; TRBD1 is the table's D call, not checked against the DNA. TRBV7-5 is labeled a pseudogene. The CDR3 totals 17 residues. CDR3 nucleotide sequence: TGTGTCAGAAGCCATACACAGCGACAGGGACATAATTCACCCCTCCACTTT. Its translation: CVRSHTQRQGHNSPLHF.

This chain connects TRBV28 to TRBJ1-2; 7 bases agree with TRBD1. Germline-derived CDR1 and CDR2 are MDHEN and SYDVKM. The CDR3 runs 15 residues. The trim removed 3 bases at V and 5 bases at J, leaving 9 bases unmatched. The CDR3 sequence: CASSLPSAGGYGYTF. CDR3 DNA sequence: TGTGCCAGCAGTTTGCCCTCGGCAGGGGGTTATGGCTACACCTTC.